This TCR beta chain originates from a study of Graves' ophthalmopathy and Graves' hyperthyroidism. The CDR3 has 13 residues. In germline, CDR1 is SEHNR, CDR2 FQNEAQ (reference sequence). As concerns this clonotype: The junction does not match germline at one end; this may be a read error.

For repertoire sequencing, the TCR beta CDR3 regions were amplified from RNA transcripts. The first-round RT-PCR employed HTBI primers together with the Qiagen OneStep RT-PCR kit. A multiplex PCR was then performed as the second round. TCRdb fed the multiplex PCR reads into MiXCR, producing one record per CDR3 protein. This table has 400,000 to 500,000 distinct CDR3 sequences, around 21% appearing once. The clonotype was recovered from a woman aged 18-29 years with stable Graves' hyperthyroidism. The chain links TRBV7-9 to TRBJ1-1; a possible D gene is TRBD1 (6 bases). The sequenced sample consisted of peripheral blood. The DNA of the CDR3 is TGTGCCTGCAGCTTAGAACCCCGGACAGAGGGTTTCTTT. Translating it yields CACSLEPRTEGFF. The full variable domain, in which reference TRBV7-9 and TRBJ1-1 provide the parts outside the CDR3, is DTGVSQNPRHKITKRGQNVTFRCDPISEHNRLYWYRQTLGQGPEFLTYFQNEAQLEKSRLLSDRFSAERPKGSFSTLEIQRTEQGDSAMYLCACSLEPRTEGFFGQGTRLTVV.